These 24 T cell receptor beta chains came from one sample sequenced in a study of blood T cell repertoires in COVID-19. Only in-frame clones appear in the TCRdb table, and some are missing; sequencing was by immunoSEQ multiplex PCR. The data hold 150,000 to 200,000 clones, with approximately 87% observed a single time. What was sequenced was peripheral blood. All receptors come from a woman in her seventies with COVID-19, enrolled during active disease.

A single count supports this clone. This rearrangement joins TRBV7-6 to TRBJ2-7, with TRBD1 identical over 7 bases. J gave up 0 bases and V 5 bases, and 1 base lay outside the gene matches. Germline V gene sequence: CDR1 SGHVS, CDR2 FNYEAQ. The length of the CDR3 is 13 residues. Here the CDR3 reads CASSNRGSYEQYF. CDR3 nucleotide sequence: TGTGCCAGCAGCAACAGGGGCTCCTACGAGCAGTACTTC.

Notes on this clone: Other DNA sequences within the sample encode an identical CDR3. V and J are TRBV3-1 (or the pseudogene TRBV3-2) and TRBJ1-2; unclear D gene. The CDR3 consists of 14 residues. V was trimmed by 4 bases and J by 2 bases, leaving 11 bases between them. The germline gives CDR1 LGHDT, CDR2 YNNKEL (reference sequence). CDR3 DNA sequence: TGTGCCAGCAGCCCCCTGACGGGAAACTATGGCTACACCTTC. Translation gives CASSPLTGNYGYTF.

To note about this clone: No conserved phenylalanine or tryptophan is present at the end of the CDR3, so a read error is the likely explanation. It is unclear where the CDR3 begins or ends on the DNA, so no DNA is shown, and the CDR3 is as TCRdb lists it. The gene calls are TRBV2 and TRBJ2-7; the D call in the table, TRBD2, was not verified against the DNA. Germline V gives CDR1 SNHLY, CDR2 FYNNEI. The CDR3 is 11 residues long, ends included. CDR3: CASSGGKVFRI.

The chain joins TRBV30 to TRBJ1-2, with unresolved D. CDR1 and CDR2 (germline): GTSNPN, SVGIG (reference sequence). The CDR3 totals 13 residues. Between the trimmed V and J ends, which lost 1 base and 0 bases, there was a span of 6 bases. CDR3: CAWSDKSNYGYTF. The CDR3 DNA sequence: TGTGCCTGGAGTGACAAGTCTAACTATGGCTACACCTTC. Complete variable domain (other parts from reference TRBV30 and TRBJ1-2): SQTIHQWPATLVQPVGSPLSLECTVEGTSNPNLYWYRQAAGRGLQLLFYSVGIGQISSEVPQNLSASRPQDRQFILSSKKLLLSDSGFYLCAWSDKSNYGYTFGSGTRLTVV.

This chain connects TRBV25-1 to TRBJ1-1; D unresolved. Germline assignment: CDR1 MGHDK and CDR2 SYGVNS. V shed 2 bases and J shed 7 bases, with 11 bases lying between them. This CDR3 spans 13 amino acids. The CDR3 coding sequence is TGTGCCAGCAGTGAAGGAGGGAGACATGAAGCTTTCTTT. It yields the protein CASSEGGRHEAFF.

The chain employs TRBV28 and TRBJ1-2; weak D call: TRBD1 (5 bases). V lost 7 bases and J lost 7, with 19 bases in between. The CDR3 totals 14 residues. Germline V CDR1 and CDR2: MDHEN, SYDVKM. The CDR3 DNA reads as TGTGCCAGCACCTCGGGGGGAGGGTCGGTTGGCTACACCTTC. As protein: CASTSGGGSVGYTF.

V is TRBV28 and J is TRBJ1-1; a possible D gene is TRBD1 (5 bases). V lost 7 bases to trimming and J lost 4 bases, with 19 bases between them. The length of the CDR3 is 15 residues. Germline V gives CDR1 MDHEN, CDR2 SYDVKM. The chain's CDR3 is CASTTQNGGSTEAFF. The CDR3 nucleotides are TGTGCCAGCACCACCCAAAACGGGGGGAGCACTGAAGCTTTCTTT.

This chain joins TRBV18 and TRBJ1-3; 8 nucleotides agree with TRBD1. The CDR3 consists of 16 residues. Trimming at V came to 2 bases and at J to 3 bases, leaving 6 bases not matched to a gene. Germline assignment: CDR1 KGHSH and CDR2 LQKENI. The CDR3 DNA is TGTGCCAGCTCACCAATCACAGGGGGTTTTGGAAACACCATATATTTT. Translation gives CASSPITGGFGNTIYF.

V gene TRBV10-2 combines with J gene TRBJ1-3; TRBD1 aligns across 10 bases. This CDR3 region has 15 residues. Losses at the gene ends were 6 bases for V and 8 bases for J; bases not matched to a gene: 10. Germline-derived CDR1 and CDR2 are WSHSY and SAAADI. The CDR3, as DNA: TGCGCCAGCAGACCCTCCGACAGGGGGCGGGACACCATATATTTT. It codes for CASRPSDRGRDTIYF.

V usage is TRBV19 and J usage is TRBJ1-3, with TRBD1 matching over 8 bases. CDR1 is LNHDA and CDR2 is SQIVND in the germline V gene (reference sequence). V was clipped by 7 bases and J by 6 bases; unmatched bases: 2. The CDR3 spans 12 residues. Written as DNA, the CDR3 is TGTGCCAGTACGACAGGGGAAAACACCATATATTTT. It specifies CASTTGENTIYF.

CDR3 nucleotides: TGTGCCAGCAGTGGAGACAGGACCTCTGGGGCCAACGTCCTGACTTTC. This codes for CASSGDRTSGANVLTF. The chain carries TRBV2 and TRBJ2-6, with a tentative D call TRBD1 (6 bases). V was cut by 4 bases and J by 0 bases, with 10 bases left in between. The CDR3 is made up of 16 amino acids. CDR1 and CDR2 from the germline V gene are SNHLY and FYNNEI.

V usage is TRBV4-2 and J usage is TRBJ1-5, with unresolved D. Germline V lookup: CDR1 LGHNA, CDR2 YNFKEQ. The CDR3 consists of 15 residues. Trimming cost V 1 base and J 0 bases, with 7 bases left between them. DNA of the CDR3: TGTGCCAGCAGCCAAGGCGCAAATAGCAATCAGCCCCAGCATTTT. Translated, it gives CASSQGANSNQPQHF.

The chain has TRBV7-2 and TRBJ2-6; D gene ambiguous. This CDR3 has 13 residues. The V gene's germline CDR1 is SGHTA and CDR2 FQGNSA. The ends were cut back, 5 bases at V and 2 bases at J, with 4 bases in the middle. CDR3 nucleotides: TGTGCCAGCAGCCTACCTGGGGCCAACGTCCTGACTTTC. The encoded protein is CASSLPGANVLTF. Using reference TRBV7-2 and TRBJ2-6 for the parts outside the CDR3, the full variable domain is GAGVSQSPSNKVTEKGKDVELRCDPISGHTALYWYRQSLGQGLEFLIYFQGNSAPDKSGLPSDRFSAERTGGSVSTLTIQRTQQEDSAVYLCASSLPGANVLTFGAGSRLTVL.

The chain links TRBV5-6 to TRBJ1-1; 9 nucleotides align to TRBD1. The CDR3 spans 16 residues. CDR1 SGHDT and CDR2 YYEEEE come from the germline V gene. V lost 6 bases, J lost 1 base, and 10 bases stayed unmatched. As DNA, the CDR3 is TGTGCCAGCACCCCGGACAGGGGACAACCGAACACTGAAGCTTTCTTT. It yields the protein CASTPDRGQPNTEAFF.

This sequence joins TRBV11-2 and TRBJ1-1; D gene ambiguous. V lost 0 bases, J lost 3 bases, and 5 bases lay in between. This CDR3 spans 13 amino acids. The germline CDR1 and CDR2 sequences are SGHAT and FQNNGV. In nucleotides, the CDR3 is TGTGCCAGCAGCTTAGATCGGGACACTGAAGCTTTCTTT. As protein: CASSLDRDTEAFF. Full variable domain (remainder filled in from reference TRBV11-2 and TRBJ1-1): EAGVAQSPRYKIIEKRQSVAFWCNPISGHATLYWYQQILGQGPKLLIQFQNNGVVDDSQLPKDRFSAERLKGVDSTLKIQPAKLEDSAVYLCASSLDRDTEAFFGQGTRLTVV.

The CDR3 is CASSEYRRTDTQYF. As DNA, the CDR3 is TGTGCCAGCAGTGAATACAGGAGGACAGATACGCAGTATTTT. The chain is built from TRBV25-1 and TRBJ2-3, with D perhaps matching TRBD2 (5 bases). Per the germline V gene, CDR1 is MGHDK and CDR2 is SYGVNS. This CDR3 is 14 amino acids long. Trimming shortened V by 0 bases and J by 3 bases, and 7 bases separated the two germline ends.

The V and J genes are TRBV4-1 and TRBJ2-2, with 8 bases that match TRBD2. The V gene's germline CDR1 is MGHRA and CDR2 YSYEKL. Trimming took 2 bases from V and 3 from J; bases not matched to a gene: 11. The CDR3 spans 18 residues. The CDR3 bases are TGCGCCAGCAGCCAACCCCTCCTTCGGGGGGGAGACACCGGGGAGCTGTTTTTT. This encodes CASSQPLLRGGDTGELFF.

The chain is built from TRBV7-2 and TRBJ1-5, with unresolved D. This CDR3 has 15 amino acids. V was shortened by 1 base and J by 0 bases, with 7 bases between the two germline ends. Germline assignment: CDR1 SGHTA and CDR2 FQGNSA. CDR3 protein: CASSLVHSSNQPQHF. CDR3 DNA: TGTGCCAGCAGCTTAGTGCACAGTAGCAATCAGCCCCAGCATTTT.

V is TRBV18 and J is TRBJ1-1, with D perhaps TRBD1 (5 bases). This CDR3 has 15 amino acids. Deletions cut 1 base from V and 8 bases from J, with 17 bases between. Germline CDR1 KGHSH, CDR2 LQKENI. Here the CDR3 reads CASSPRVGGTEEAFF. CDR3 in DNA: TGTGCCAGCTCACCACGTGTGGGGGGGACGGAGGAAGCTTTCTTT.

This sequence joins TRBV29-1 and TRBJ2-3; D unclear. The V gene lost 6 bases and the J gene lost 2 bases, with 6 bases spanning the gap. CDR3 length: 11 amino acids. Germline CDR1 and CDR2: SQVTM and ANQGSEA. The CDR3 sequence: CSVHSTDTQYF. The CDR3 DNA follows: TGCAGCGTACATTCCACAGATACGCAGTATTTT.

The CDR3 bases are TGTGCCAGCAGTTCCGGAGAGACCCAGTACTTC. Translating it yields CASSSGETQYF. This chain connects TRBV2 to TRBJ2-5; unclear D gene. CDR3 length: 11 amino acids. The V and J ends lost 5 bases and 4 bases respectively, with 5 bases between them. Germline V gives CDR1 SNHLY, CDR2 FYNNEI.

The V gene is TRBV6-6, the J gene TRBJ1-6, with D possibly being TRBD1 (6 bases). V was pared by 1 base and J by 9 bases, with 16 bases between. Looked up from germline, CDR1 is MNHNY and CDR2 is SVGAGI (reference sequence). CDR3 length equals 16 residues. CDR3 residues: CASSYLGPGEFSPLHF. The CDR3 region has the DNA TGTGCCAGCAGTTACTTAGGTCCAGGGGAGTTTTCACCCCTCCACTTT.

This clone showed up just a few times. V and J are TRBV4-1 and TRBJ2-7; D gene uncertain. The germline V and J ends were trimmed by 0 bases and 1 base, with 10 bases remaining between them. The CDR3 runs to 15 residues. Germline CDR1 MGHRA, CDR2 YSYEKL. The DNA for the CDR3 is TGCGCCAGCAGCCAAGAGATAGCTGGGTCCTACGAGCAGTACTTC. Its translation: CASSQEIAGSYEQYF.

The chain links TRBV27 to TRBJ2-1, with 9 bases aligning to TRBD1. V shed 10 bases, J shed 6 bases, and the junction held 7 bases outside the gene matches. CDR1 MNHEY and CDR2 SMNVEV come from the germline V gene (reference sequence). This CDR3 has 13 amino acids. The CDR3 DNA is TGTGCCATCGGGACAGGGTTGGGCAATGAGCAGTTCTTC. Its translation is CAIGTGLGNEQFF.